Following are 20 T cell receptor beta chains from one sample sequenced in a study of T cell changes during pregnancy in multiple sclerosis. This table comes from immunoSEQ multiplex PCR, and its TCRdb copy is limited to in-frame clones, with some not included. The profile shows fewer than 60,000 clones, roughly 93% of them singletons. Specimen: peripheral blood, collected in the second trimester of pregnancy. Receptors originate from a female donor with multiple sclerosis, enrolled in a pregnancy study.

This chain uses TRBV27 with TRBJ2-2; 7 bases align to TRBD1. V lost 6 bases to trimming and J lost 7 bases; unmatched junction nucleotides: 8. Germline V lookup: CDR1 MNHEY, CDR2 SMNVEV (reference sequence). This CDR3 spans 14 amino acids. CDR3 sequence (DNA): TGTGCCAGCAGAGCAGACAGGGAGAACGGGGAGCTGTTTTTT. Translating gives CASRADRENGELFF.

In its sample, this clone was seen once. The rearrangement links TRBV7-8 to TRBJ2-3; 8 bases are a match to TRBD1. The CDR3 sequence is 15 residues long. Trimming cost V 5 bases and J 1 base; bases outside gene matches: 5. Germline V lookup: CDR1 SGHVS, CDR2 FQNEAQ. The CDR3 nucleotides are TGTGCCAGCAGCATCGGGACAGGAGGCACAGATACGCAGTATTTT. It is translated as CASSIGTGGTDTQYF.

The chain couples TRBV30 to TRBJ1-1; D is perhaps TRBD1 (6 bases). The germline V and J ends were trimmed by 0 bases and 0 bases, with 23 bases remaining between them. The CDR3 has 19 amino acids. Germline V CDR1 and CDR2: GTSNPN, SVGIG (reference sequence). The CDR3 nucleotides are TGTGCCTGGAGTGTACGAACCGGGACACTAGGTTTACTGAACACTGAAGCTTTCTTT. It translates to CAWSVRTGTLGLLNTEAFF.

The chain is built from TRBV4-2 and TRBJ1-1, with D unclear. The V gene lost 0 bases and the J gene lost 5 bases, with 10 bases spanning the gap. Germline V gene data show CDR1 as LGHNA and CDR2 as YNFKEQ. The CDR3 is 14 residues long. The CDR3 sequence: CASSQDRGRTEAFF. CDR3 bases: TGTGCCAGCAGCCAAGACAGAGGGAGAACTGAAGCTTTCTTT.

The rearrangement joins TRBV28 to TRBJ2-3, with a possible D match to TRBD1 (6 bases). The CDR3 has 14 residues. V shed 6 bases and J shed 3 bases, with 13 bases lying between them. Germline V CDR1 and CDR2: MDHEN, SYDVKM. The CDR3 sequence: CASSQAQGTDTQYF. The CDR3 nucleotides are TGTGCCAGCAGCCAAGCACAGGGAACAGATACGCAGTATTTT.

This chain uses TRBV2 with TRBJ2-7; 7 nucleotides align to TRBD1. Germline V gene sequence: CDR1 SNHLY, CDR2 FYNNEI. After removal of 4 bases from V and 3 bases from J, the junction contained 9 bases not matched to a gene. The CDR3 is 15 amino acids. CDR3 loop: CASSVDRGQGYEQYF. The CDR3 DNA is TGTGCCAGCAGTGTCGATAGGGGGCAGGGCTACGAGCAGTACTTC. Full variable domain (missing parts from reference TRBV2 and TRBJ2-7): EPEVTQTPSHQVTQMGQEVILRCVPISNHLYFYWYRQILGQKVEFLVSFYNNEISEKSEIFDDQFSVERPDGSNFTLKIRSTKLEDSAMYFCASSVDRGQGYEQYFGPGTRLTVT.

The chain employs TRBV11-2 and TRBJ2-7; 7 bases are a match to TRBD1. Trimming cost V 5 bases and J 3 bases; bases outside gene matches: 4. This CDR3 contains 13 residues. From germline, CDR1 is SGHAT and CDR2 FQNNGV. CDR3 loop: CASSMGQLYEQYF. The CDR3 bases are TGTGCCAGCAGCATGGGACAGCTCTACGAGCAGTACTTC.

The genes are TRBV7-2 and TRBJ2-2; tentative D call: TRBD2 (6 bases). V gave up 6 bases and J gave up 3 bases, with 14 bases separating them. This CDR3 comprises 15 residues. Germline lookup yields CDR1 SGHTA and CDR2 FQGNSA. The CDR3 DNA is TGTGCCAGCAGGAGAGCCAGCGGGTACACCGGGGAGCTGTTTTTT. Its protein is CASRRASGYTGELFF.

The chain joins TRBV27 to TRBJ2-2, with D unclear. V was cut by 8 bases and J by 1 base, with 14 bases left in between. Germline CDR1 MNHEY, CDR2 SMNVEV (reference sequence). The CDR3 extends over 15 amino acids. CDR3 in amino acids: CASRPFAGNTGELFF. As DNA, the CDR3 is TGTGCCAGCCGACCCTTTGCAGGGAACACCGGGGAGCTGTTTTTT.

The chain uses TRBV2 and TRBJ1-1; 7 nucleotides line up with TRBD1. V was pared by 8 bases and J by 1 base, with 7 bases of the junction left unmatched. Germline CDR1 SNHLY, CDR2 FYNNEI. This CDR3 comprises 14 residues. Here the CDR3 reads CASRRTGANTEAFF. The CDR3 DNA reads as TGTGCCAGCCGACGGACAGGAGCGAACACTGAAGCTTTCTTT.

The V gene is TRBV28, the J gene TRBJ1-2; D may be TRBD1 (6 bases). V was clipped by 7 bases and J by 8 bases, with 17 bases between them. Germline lookup yields CDR1 MDHEN and CDR2 SYDVKM. The CDR3 extends over 13 amino acids. CDR3 protein: CASTRERGRGYTF. CDR3 bases: TGTGCCAGCACACGAGAGAGGGGGAGAGGCTACACCTTC.

The chain uses TRBV19 and TRBJ2-2; 8 bases are a match to TRBD1. Germline CDR1 LNHDA, CDR2 SQIVND (reference sequence). The junction had 9 bases not matched to a gene; V was cut back by 6 bases and J by 6 bases. The CDR3 extends over 15 amino acids. The CDR3 region is CASRLQGVRSGELFF. The DNA of the CDR3 is TGTGCCAGTAGGCTACAGGGGGTTCGTTCCGGGGAGCTGTTTTTT.

The gene calls are TRBV19 and TRBJ1-6, with a weak D call TRBD1 (5 bases). Germline-derived CDR1 and CDR2 are LNHDA and SQIVND (reference sequence). V was clipped by 5 bases and J by 4 bases, with 9 bases between them. This CDR3 has 14 amino acids. The CDR3 DNA sequence: TGTGCCAGTAGTGTCAGGGATTATAATTCACCCCTCCACTTT. Translating gives CASSVRDYNSPLHF.

This clone was found a few times. The chain recombines TRBV6-1 with TRBJ1-2; TRBD1 agrees at 9 bases. The CDR3 length is 12 residues. Germline CDR1 is MNHNS and CDR2 is SASEGT. V shed 11 bases, J shed 5 bases, and the junction held 6 bases outside the gene matches. The CDR3 spells CAVRTGVYGYTF. Written as DNA, the CDR3 is TGTGCCGTCCGGACAGGGGTGTATGGCTACACCTTC.

This sequence joins TRBV4-1 and TRBJ1-1; 7 bases map to TRBD1. V trimming: 5 bases; J trimming: 0 bases; junction bases outside the gene matches: 6. Germline-derived CDR1 and CDR2 are MGHRA and YSYEKL. This CDR3 is built from 15 residues. The CDR3 sequence: CASSARTGVNTEAFF. For the CDR3, the DNA is TGCGCCAGCAGCGCCCGGACAGGCGTGAACACTGAAGCTTTCTTT.

This chain uses TRBV19 with TRBJ1-1; D is possibly TRBD1 (5 bases). The length of the CDR3 is 10 residues. Germline values: CDR1 LNHDA, CDR2 SQIVND (reference sequence). V lost 7 bases, J lost 7 bases, and 7 bases lay in between. CDR3 loop: CASMGGEAFF. The DNA for the CDR3 is TGTGCCAGTATGGGGGGTGAAGCTTTCTTT.

The rearrangement joins TRBV7-9 to TRBJ2-7; a possible D gene is TRBD1 (6 bases). This CDR3 spans 14 amino acids. Germline CDR1 SEHNR, CDR2 FQNEAQ (reference sequence). Trimming cost V 0 bases and J 6 bases, with 12 bases left between them. The CDR3 DNA is TGTGCCAGCAGCTTAGCGGCAGGGGCCGCCGAGCAGTACTTC. Its protein is CASSLAAGAAEQYF.

This clone was counted a few times. V is TRBV19 and J is TRBJ1-4; 8 bases line up with TRBD1. From germline, CDR1 is LNHDA and CDR2 SQIVND (reference sequence). This CDR3 contains 17 residues. V shed 5 bases, J shed 0 bases, and the junction held 8 bases outside the gene matches. The CDR3 spells CASSPGQGVATNEKLFF. The CDR3 nucleotides read TGTGCCAGTAGTCCCGGACAGGGAGTTGCAACTAATGAAAAACTGTTTTTT.

This chain connects TRBV6-5 to TRBJ1-3; D unclear. From germline, CDR1 is MNHEY and CDR2 SVGAGI. The CDR3 consists of 15 residues. Trimming shortened V by 3 bases and J by 0 bases, and 9 bases separated the two germline ends. CDR3 DNA sequence: TGTGCCAGCAGTTATAGGAGCGACTCTGGAAACACCATATATTTT. Its translation is CASSYRSDSGNTIYF.

This chain joins TRBV6-5 and TRBJ1-5; D remains unclear. The germline V and J ends were trimmed by 0 bases and 7 bases, with 13 bases remaining between them. Germline V gene lookup returns CDR1 MNHEY and CDR2 SVGAGI. The CDR3 runs to 15 residues. CDR3 amino acids: CASSYSGGVRQPQHF. The CDR3 coding sequence is TGTGCCAGCAGTTACTCTGGCGGGGTACGGCAGCCCCAGCATTTT.